The rows below give T cell receptor beta chains drawn from one sample of a study of T-cell reconstitution after alpha-beta-depleted transplantation in children. Via MiXCR, TCRdb re-called the PCR reads, giving one row per CDR3 protein. The repertoire holds about 460,000 distinct CDR3 sequences, with approximately 12% as singletons. Here the sequenced sample was PBMCs from the stem cell graft donor, taken from the stem cell graft. Receptors originate from a human donor who donated a stem cell graft to a child with combined immunodeficiency. The CDR3 runs from the conserved cysteine through the conserved F or W. Each record gives: V gene, clone size, J gene, D gene, CDR3 DNA, CDR3 protein. D genes are given only for firm matches. Size tells how often a clone was seen (once, few, many) or the class of an expanded clone, and some rows leave it out.

v_call: TRBV7-2; clone_size: .; j_call: TRBJ2-1; d_call: TRBD2; cdr3_nt: TGTGCCAGCAGCGGGCCTCGAGGAGCGGGAAGCTACAATGAGCAGTTCTTC; cdr3_aa: CASSGPRGAGSYNEQFF
v_call: TRBV30; clone_size: .; j_call: TRBJ2-1; d_call: .; cdr3_nt: TGTGCCTGGAGGGACACCAATGAGCAGTTCTTC; cdr3_aa: CAWRDTNEQFF
v_call: TRBV5-6; clone_size: few; j_call: TRBJ2-5; d_call: TRBD2; cdr3_nt: TGTGCCAGCAGCCCTAGTGTAGGACTAGGGGAGACCCAGTACTTC; cdr3_aa: CASSPSVGLGETQYF
v_call: TRBV5-5; clone_size: many; j_call: TRBJ2-3; d_call: .; cdr3_nt: TGTGCCAGCAGCTTGGGACAGGTACCTAGCACAGATACGCAGTATTTT; cdr3_aa: CASSLGQVPSTDTQYF
v_call: TRBV27; clone_size: many; j_call: TRBJ2-7; d_call: TRBD1; cdr3_nt: TGTGCCAGCAAGCCAGCAGGGGGCGAGCAGTACTTC; cdr3_aa: CASKPAGGEQYF
v_call: TRBV5-8; clone_size: few; j_call: TRBJ2-7; d_call: .; cdr3_nt: TGTGCCAGCAGCTTGAAAGGGTTCACCTACGAGCAGTACTTC; cdr3_aa: CASSLKGFTYEQYF
v_call: TRBV28; clone_size: .; j_call: TRBJ1-5; d_call: .; cdr3_nt: TGTGCCAGCAGTTTTCTGCGGTCCGTGGGCAATCAGCCCCAGCATTTT; cdr3_aa: CASSFLRSVGNQPQHF
v_call: TRBV29-1; clone_size: few; j_call: TRBJ2-5; d_call: TRBD1; cdr3_nt: TGCAGCGTTTCGACAACAGGGGGGATGGCGGAGACCCAGTACTTC; cdr3_aa: CSVSTTGGMAETQYF
v_call: TRBV10-3; clone_size: .; j_call: TRBJ1-4; d_call: TRBD1; cdr3_nt: TGTGCCATCTCGGAGGGGGCAAATGAAAAACTGTTTTTT; cdr3_aa: CAISEGANEKLFF
v_call: TRBV3-1; clone_size: few; j_call: TRBJ2-3; d_call: TRBD2; cdr3_nt: TGTGCCAGCAGCCATGAGGGACTAGCGGGAGAGAGCACAGATACGCAGTATTTT; cdr3_aa: CASSHEGLAGESTDTQYF
v_call: TRBV6-1; clone_size: few; j_call: TRBJ1-1; d_call: .; cdr3_nt: TGTGCCAGCAGTACCACAAGGAGCGGCACTGAAGCTTTCTTT; cdr3_aa: CASSTTRSGTEAFF
v_call: TRBV13; clone_size: few; j_call: TRBJ1-1; d_call: .; cdr3_nt: TGTGCCAGCAGCGAAGGACCGATTGAAGCTTTCTTT; cdr3_aa: CASSEGPIEAFF
v_call: TRBV10-3; clone_size: .; j_call: TRBJ2-3; d_call: TRBD2; cdr3_nt: TGTGCCATCAGTGATCCCATTCCGGGACTAGCGGGAGAAGGGAGCGCAGATACGCAGTATTTT; cdr3_aa: CAISDPIPGLAGEGSADTQYF
v_call: TRBV7-9; clone_size: few; j_call: TRBJ2-6; d_call: TRBD1; cdr3_nt: TGCGCCAGCAGCTTGACAGGGTCAGGGGCCAACGTCCTGACTTTC; cdr3_aa: CASSLTGSGANVLTF
v_call: TRBV11-1; clone_size: many; j_call: TRBJ2-4; d_call: TRBD2; cdr3_nt: TGTGCCAGCAGCTTATTTCTTGTCGCGGGGGAGGCCAAAAACATTCAGTACTTC; cdr3_aa: CASSLFLVAGEAKNIQYF
v_call: TRBV12-3/TRBV12-4; clone_size: few; j_call: TRBJ2-7; d_call: .; cdr3_nt: TGTGCCAGCAGCTCCGGTGCTGGGCTTCCGAGCTCCTACGAGCAGTACTTC; cdr3_aa: CASSSGAGLPSSYEQYF
v_call: TRBV7-2; clone_size: .; j_call: TRBJ1-3; d_call: .; cdr3_nt: TGTGCCAGCAGCATAGCCCGAAACACCATATATTTT; cdr3_aa: CASSIARNTIYF
v_call: TRBV5-5; clone_size: few; j_call: TRBJ2-7; d_call: .; cdr3_nt: TGTGCCAGCAGTCTCATTAGAGCGGATGCCTACGAGCAGTACTTC; cdr3_aa: CASSLIRADAYEQYF
v_call: TRBV20-1; clone_size: many; j_call: TRBJ2-3; d_call: TRBD2; cdr3_nt: TGCAGTGCTCTACCGGGACTAGGGATCACAGATACGCAGTATTTT; cdr3_aa: CSALPGLGITDTQYF
v_call: TRBV12-3/TRBV12-4; clone_size: many; j_call: TRBJ1-1; d_call: .; cdr3_nt: TGTGCCAGCAATTTCCAGGTGCTCACTGAAGCTTTCTTT; cdr3_aa: CASNFQVLTEAFF
v_call: TRBV11-1; clone_size: .; j_call: TRBJ1-4; d_call: .; cdr3_nt: TGTGCCAGCAGCCCGGACCCCACCCCGGAAAAACTGTTTTTT; cdr3_aa: CASSPDPTPEKLFF
v_call: TRBV7-9; clone_size: .; j_call: TRBJ2-7; d_call: TRBD1; cdr3_nt: TGTGCCAGCAGCTTGACGCCGGGACAGGGGGTCTACGAGCAGTACTTC; cdr3_aa: CASSLTPGQGVYEQYF
v_call: TRBV6-2/TRBV6-3; clone_size: few; j_call: TRBJ2-5; d_call: .; cdr3_nt: TGTGCCAGCAGCTCGGGACTTGCCACGACCCAGTACTTC; cdr3_aa: CASSSGLATTQYF
v_call: TRBV29-1; clone_size: many; j_call: TRBJ2-1; d_call: .; cdr3_nt: TGCAGCGTTGGGGAATTGTCCTACAATGAGCAGTTCTTC; cdr3_aa: CSVGELSYNEQFF
v_call: TRBV5-1; clone_size: .; j_call: TRBJ1-4; d_call: .; cdr3_nt: TGCGCCAGCAGCTTAATTCCGGCCGGGAGCGAAAAACTGTTTTTT; cdr3_aa: CASSLIPAGSEKLFF
v_call: TRBV12-3/TRBV12-4; clone_size: few; j_call: TRBJ2-3; d_call: .; cdr3_nt: TGTGCCAGCAGGGCTAGCCCCCTGGATACGCAGTATTTT; cdr3_aa: CASRASPLDTQYF
v_call: TRBV11-2; clone_size: .; j_call: TRBJ2-5; d_call: .; cdr3_nt: TGTGCCAGCAGCCGTGGGATCAAAGAGACCCAGTACTTC; cdr3_aa: CASSRGIKETQYF
v_call: TRBV11-2; clone_size: few; j_call: TRBJ2-5; d_call: .; cdr3_nt: TGTGCCAGCAGCTTAGGAGGGCTAGCTGAATACCAAGAGACCCAGTACTTC; cdr3_aa: CASSLGGLAEYQETQYF
v_call: TRBV6-2/TRBV6-3; clone_size: few; j_call: TRBJ1-1; d_call: .; cdr3_nt: TGTGCCAGCCGTTATGGAGGAGCGCGGACTGAAGCTTTCTTT; cdr3_aa: CASRYGGARTEAFF
v_call: TRBV4-3; clone_size: few; j_call: TRBJ2-7; d_call: .; cdr3_nt: TGCGCCAGCAGCCAAGAAGGACCTCCCGGGGGCTACGAGCAGTACTTC; cdr3_aa: CASSQEGPPGGYEQYF
v_call: TRBV6-2/TRBV6-3; clone_size: .; j_call: TRBJ2-6; d_call: .; cdr3_nt: TGTGCCAGCAGTCACCGGGGCTTTGCCAACGTCCTGACTTTC; cdr3_aa: CASSHRGFANVLTF
v_call: TRBV7-9; clone_size: many; j_call: TRBJ1-4; d_call: .; cdr3_nt: TGTGCCAGCAGTAATCGTGAAAAACTGTTTTTT; cdr3_aa: CASSNREKLFF
v_call: TRBV20-1; clone_size: .; j_call: TRBJ2-3; d_call: TRBD1; cdr3_nt: TGCAGTGCTAGACAGGGGGCAAGCACAGATACGCAGTATTTT; cdr3_aa: CSARQGASTDTQYF
v_call: TRBV6-2/TRBV6-3; clone_size: .; j_call: TRBJ2-1; d_call: TRBD2; cdr3_nt: TGTGCCAGCAGTTACTCCCGGACTAGCGGGGGATGGAGCTCCTACAATGAGCAGTTCTTC; cdr3_aa: CASSYSRTSGGWSSYNEQFF
v_call: TRBV5-1; clone_size: many; j_call: TRBJ2-7; d_call: .; cdr3_nt: TGCGCCAGCAGCCCCTTATCCTCCTACGAGCAGTACTTC; cdr3_aa: CASSPLSSYEQYF
v_call: TRBV12-3/TRBV12-4; clone_size: .; j_call: TRBJ2-4; d_call: .; cdr3_nt: TGTGCCAGCAGTTTTGGGTTGGGGGCAGGGGCCAAAAACATTCAGTACTTC; cdr3_aa: CASSFGLGAGAKNIQYF
v_call: TRBV6-2/TRBV6-3; clone_size: .; j_call: TRBJ2-4; d_call: .; cdr3_nt: TGTGCCAGCAGGACTGTTGACCTAGCGATAGCCAAAAACATTCAGTACTTC; cdr3_aa: CASRTVDLAIAKNIQYF
v_call: TRBV27; clone_size: many; j_call: TRBJ2-7; d_call: TRBD2; cdr3_nt: TGTGCCAGCAGTTCCCGGACTAGCGGGAGGCCTTTCTCCTACGAGCAGTACTTC; cdr3_aa: CASSSRTSGRPFSYEQYF
v_call: TRBV20-1; clone_size: many; j_call: TRBJ2-1; d_call: .; cdr3_nt: TGCAGTGCTAGTTCGGGGAACAATGAGCAGTTCTTC; cdr3_aa: CSASSGNNEQFF
v_call: TRBV20-1; clone_size: many; j_call: TRBJ1-1; d_call: .; cdr3_nt: TGCAGTGCTAGAAGGGGTCTGGAGGCTTTCTTT; cdr3_aa: CSARRGLEAFF
v_call: TRBV12-3/TRBV12-4; clone_size: .; j_call: TRBJ2-7; d_call: .; cdr3_nt: TGTGCCAGCAGTTTATCCGGCGAATCAGGCGAGCAGTACTTC; cdr3_aa: CASSLSGESGEQYF
v_call: TRBV30; clone_size: many; j_call: TRBJ2-7; d_call: .; cdr3_nt: TGTGCCTGGAGTGACAGCCGGGCAGGGCGCTACGAGCAGTACTTC; cdr3_aa: CAWSDSRAGRYEQYF
v_call: TRBV2; clone_size: many; j_call: TRBJ1-2; d_call: .; cdr3_nt: TGTGCCAGCAGTAAGAAGTTACCCCTATATGGCTACACCTTC; cdr3_aa: CASSKKLPLYGYTF
v_call: TRBV7-8; clone_size: many; j_call: TRBJ2-1; d_call: .; cdr3_nt: TGTGCCAGCGGGGACAATGAGCAGTTCTTC; cdr3_aa: CASGDNEQFF
v_call: TRBV20-1; clone_size: many; j_call: TRBJ1-2; d_call: .; cdr3_nt: TGCAGTGCTAGACACGGGACCAACTATGGCTACACCTTC; cdr3_aa: CSARHGTNYGYTF
v_call: TRBV11-1; clone_size: .; j_call: TRBJ2-1; d_call: .; cdr3_nt: TGTGCCAGCAGCTTCACAGTGAATGAGCAGTTCTTC; cdr3_aa: CASSFTVNEQFF
v_call: TRBV7-9; clone_size: .; j_call: TRBJ2-2; d_call: .; cdr3_nt: TGTGCCAGCAGCTTTTTCCGGATGGGCACCGGGGAGCTGTTTTTT; cdr3_aa: CASSFFRMGTGELFF
v_call: TRBV6-1; clone_size: few; j_call: TRBJ2-3; d_call: .; cdr3_nt: TGTGCCAGCAGTGAAGGGATTGTACGGTATTTT; cdr3_aa: CASSEGIVRYF
v_call: TRBV6-2/TRBV6-3; clone_size: many; j_call: TRBJ2-1; d_call: TRBD2; cdr3_nt: TGTGCCAGCATCAACGGGGGGGGCTCCTCTTACAATGAGCAGTTCTTC; cdr3_aa: CASINGGGSSYNEQFF